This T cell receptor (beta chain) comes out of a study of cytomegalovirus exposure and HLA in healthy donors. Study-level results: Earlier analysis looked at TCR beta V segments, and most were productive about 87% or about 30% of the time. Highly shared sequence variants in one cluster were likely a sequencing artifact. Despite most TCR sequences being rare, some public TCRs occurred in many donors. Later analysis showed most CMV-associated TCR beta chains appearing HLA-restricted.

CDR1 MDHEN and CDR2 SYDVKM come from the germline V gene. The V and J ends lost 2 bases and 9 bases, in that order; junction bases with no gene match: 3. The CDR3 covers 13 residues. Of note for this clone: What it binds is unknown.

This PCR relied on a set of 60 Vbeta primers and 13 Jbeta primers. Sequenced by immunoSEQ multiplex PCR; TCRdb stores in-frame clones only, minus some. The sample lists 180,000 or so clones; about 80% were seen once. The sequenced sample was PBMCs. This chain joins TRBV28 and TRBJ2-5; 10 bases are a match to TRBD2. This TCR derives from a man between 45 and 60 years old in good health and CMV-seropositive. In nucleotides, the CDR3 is TGTGCCAGCAGTTTAGGGCTAGCGGGGGCCCAGTACTTC. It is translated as CASSLGLAGAQYF.